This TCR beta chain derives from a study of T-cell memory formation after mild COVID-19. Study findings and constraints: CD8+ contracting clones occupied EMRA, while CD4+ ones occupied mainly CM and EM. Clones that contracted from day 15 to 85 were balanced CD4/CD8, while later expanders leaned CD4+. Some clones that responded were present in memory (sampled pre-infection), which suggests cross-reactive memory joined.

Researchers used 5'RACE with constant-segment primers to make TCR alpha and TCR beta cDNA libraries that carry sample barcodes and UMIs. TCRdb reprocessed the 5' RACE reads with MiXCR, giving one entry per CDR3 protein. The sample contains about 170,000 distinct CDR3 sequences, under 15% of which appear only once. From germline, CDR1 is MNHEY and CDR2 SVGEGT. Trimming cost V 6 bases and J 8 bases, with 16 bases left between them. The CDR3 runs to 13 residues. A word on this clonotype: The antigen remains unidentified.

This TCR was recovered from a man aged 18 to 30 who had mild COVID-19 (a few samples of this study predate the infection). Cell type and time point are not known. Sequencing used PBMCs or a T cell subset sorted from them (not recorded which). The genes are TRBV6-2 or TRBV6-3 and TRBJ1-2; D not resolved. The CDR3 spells CASRNPGGSGYTF. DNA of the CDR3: TGTGCCAGCAGGAACCCCGGAGGGAGCGGCTACACCTTC.